This T cell receptor (beta chain) stems from a study of metastatic and nonmetastatic thyroid tumors. Study context: Repertoires of blood and of tissue (tumor or nodule) from malignant and benign thyroid patients were compared. Study conclusions and caveats: Compared with benign nodules, malignant thyroid tumors were reported to have significantly higher TCR beta diversity in both blood and tumor.

MiXCR reprocessed the PCR reads for TCRdb. The sample contains about 16,000 clones, about 24% of which appear only once. Patients had received no treatment of any kind before thyroid surgery. This clone was counted only a few times. Its matching antigen is unknown. CDR3 length: 14 residues. With 7 bases removed from V and 4 bases from J, the gap between germline ends came to 16 bases. Germline CDR1 MDHEN, CDR2 SYDVKM. The genes are TRBV28 and TRBJ1-1; tentative D call: TRBD1 (5 bases). Sequenced: adjacent normal tissue. The sequence was obtained from a female donor with papillary thyroid cancer or a benign thyroid nodule (not recorded which). Some clones in this sample may be carry-over from other donors' samples. The CDR3 DNA sequence: TGTGCCAGCATCCCCAGGGCCTATTTCACTGAAGCTTTCTTT. Translated: CASIPRAYFTEAFF.